Included here is one TCR beta chain sequence, with context. Repertoires were generated with immunoSEQ multiplex PCR, while TCRdb's copy carries only in-frame clones and drops some. The sample lists about 480,000 clones; approximately 90% were seen once. The record originates from a study of Ad26.COV2.S vaccination and SARS-CoV-2 variants. This CDR3 has 12 amino acids. From germline, CDR1 is MGHDK and CDR2 SYGVNS. Trimming removed 1 base at V and 5 bases at J, with 5 bases between. The treatment here: 15 to 20 received Ad26.COV2.S at low or high dose, single or two shots; about 5 received placebo; per-sample allocation not given. Sampling occurred on day 63 after the first vaccine or placebo injection.

The clonotype originates from a person aged 18-65 years who received the Ad26.COV2.S COVID-19 vaccine or a placebo. V gene TRBV25-1 combines with J gene TRBJ2-5, with D possibly TRBD1 on 5 matching bases. The sample was peripheral blood, taken in a trial of Ad26.COV2.S vaccine versus placebo. The CDR3: CASSESGETQYF. CDR3 DNA sequence: TGTGCCAGCAGTGAATCAGGGGAGACCCAGTACTTC.